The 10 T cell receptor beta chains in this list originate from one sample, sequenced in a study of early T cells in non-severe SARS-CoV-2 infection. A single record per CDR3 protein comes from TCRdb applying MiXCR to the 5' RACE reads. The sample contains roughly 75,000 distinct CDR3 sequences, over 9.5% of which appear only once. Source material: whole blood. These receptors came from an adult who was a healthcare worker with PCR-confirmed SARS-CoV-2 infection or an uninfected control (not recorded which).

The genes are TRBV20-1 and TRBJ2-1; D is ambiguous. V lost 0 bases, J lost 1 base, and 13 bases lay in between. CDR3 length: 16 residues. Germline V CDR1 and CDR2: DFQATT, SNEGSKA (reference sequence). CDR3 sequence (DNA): TGCAGTGCTAGAGATCCCTCGGAGCTGTCCTACAATGAGCAGTTCTTC. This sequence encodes CSARDPSELSYNEQFF.

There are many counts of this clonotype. CDR3: CASSPVAEAFF. CDR3 DNA: TGTGCCAGCAGCCCTGTAGCTGAAGCTTTCTTT. This chain connects TRBV7-2 to TRBJ1-1; D unresolved. The germline V and J ends were trimmed by 5 bases and 6 bases, with 7 bases remaining between them. This CDR3 has 11 residues. Germline CDR1 reads SGHTA; CDR2 reads FQGNSA.

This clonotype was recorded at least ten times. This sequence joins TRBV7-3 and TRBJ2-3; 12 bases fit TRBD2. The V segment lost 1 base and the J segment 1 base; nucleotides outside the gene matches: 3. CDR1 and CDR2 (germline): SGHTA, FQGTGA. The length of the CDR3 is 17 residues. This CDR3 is CASSLMTSGSGTDTQYF. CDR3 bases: TGTGCCAGCAGCTTAATGACTAGCGGGAGCGGCACAGATACGCAGTATTTT.

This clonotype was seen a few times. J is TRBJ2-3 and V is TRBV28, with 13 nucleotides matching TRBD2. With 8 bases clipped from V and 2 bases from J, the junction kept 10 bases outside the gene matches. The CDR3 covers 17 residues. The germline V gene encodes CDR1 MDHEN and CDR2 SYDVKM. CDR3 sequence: CASDETSGRAVTDTQYF. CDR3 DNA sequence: TGTGCCAGCGATGAAACTAGCGGGAGGGCCGTCACAGATACGCAGTATTTT.

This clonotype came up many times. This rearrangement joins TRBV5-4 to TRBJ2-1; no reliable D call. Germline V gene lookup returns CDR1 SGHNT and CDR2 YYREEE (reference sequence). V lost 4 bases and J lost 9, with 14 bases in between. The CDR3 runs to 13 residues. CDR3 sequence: CASSPAAQLEQFF. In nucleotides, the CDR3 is TGTGCCAGCAGCCCAGCTGCACAACTTGAGCAGTTCTTC.

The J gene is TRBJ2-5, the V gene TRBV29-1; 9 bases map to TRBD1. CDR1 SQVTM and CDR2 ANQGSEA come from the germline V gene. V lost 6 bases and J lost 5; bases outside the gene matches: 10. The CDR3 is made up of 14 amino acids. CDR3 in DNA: TGCAGCGTAGGGACAGGGTCAGTGATGGAGACCCAGTACTTC. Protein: CSVGTGSVMETQYF.

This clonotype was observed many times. The CDR3 is CASTETLREQPQHF. The CDR3 nucleotides are TGTGCCAGCACCGAGACCCTAAGGGAGCAGCCCCAGCATTTT. The rearrangement uses TRBV2 and TRBJ1-5; D call uncertain. Trimming stripped 7 bases from V and 7 bases from J, with 17 bases between. The germline CDR1 and CDR2 sequences are SNHLY and FYNNEI. This CDR3 is 14 amino acids long.

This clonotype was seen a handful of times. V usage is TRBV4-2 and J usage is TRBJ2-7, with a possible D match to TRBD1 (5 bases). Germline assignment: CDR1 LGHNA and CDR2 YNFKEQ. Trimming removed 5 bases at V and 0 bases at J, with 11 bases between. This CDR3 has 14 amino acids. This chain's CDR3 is CASSSTTVSYEQYF. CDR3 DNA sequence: TGTGCCAGCAGCTCCACGACAGTCTCCTACGAGCAGTACTTC.

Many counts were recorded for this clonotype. CDR3 sequence: CAISESRGADTEAFF. In nucleotides, the CDR3 is TGTGCCATCAGTGAGTCGAGGGGGGCGGACACTGAAGCTTTCTTT. The rearrangement links TRBV10-3 to TRBJ1-1; a possible D gene is TRBD1 (6 bases). Germline CDR1 and CDR2: ENHRY and SYGVKD. This CDR3 comprises 15 residues. The V end lost 0 bases, the J end lost 3 bases, and 11 bases lay between the germline ends.

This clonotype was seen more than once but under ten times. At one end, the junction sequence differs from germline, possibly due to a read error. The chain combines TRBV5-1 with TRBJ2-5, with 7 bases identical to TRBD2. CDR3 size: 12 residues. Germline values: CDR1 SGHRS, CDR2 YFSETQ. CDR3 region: CANSPRGETQYF. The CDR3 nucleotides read TGCGCCAACAGCCCGCGGGGGGAGACCCAGTACTTC. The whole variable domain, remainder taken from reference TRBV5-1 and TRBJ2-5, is KAGVTQTPRYLIKTRGQQVTLSCSPISGHRSVSWYQQTPGQGLQFLFEYFSETQRNKGNFPGRFSGRQFSNSRSEMNVSTLELGDSALYLCANSPRGETQYFGPGTRLLVL.